This TCR beta chain was observed in a study of cytomegalovirus exposure and HLA in healthy donors. The PCR had 60 Vbeta and 13 Jbeta primers. The method was immunoSEQ multiplex PCR; TCRdb's version includes in-frame clones alone and lacks a portion of them. The table shows some 110,000 clones, with around 80% occurring only once. CDR1 and CDR2 from the germline V gene are MDHEN and SYDVKM. Trimming cost V 3 bases and J 6 bases; bases outside gene matches: 17. The CDR3 is made up of 17 amino acids. J is TRBJ2-7 and V is TRBV28, with 7 bases lining up with TRBD1. The receptor comes from a man aged 30-40 years in good health and CMV-seropositive. Input material: PBMCs. CDR3 bases: TGTGCCAGCAGTTTGGTCTCGAGGGGGCAGGGATCGTTCGAGCAGTACTTC. Translated, it gives CASSLVSRGQGSFEQYF.